The 23 T cell receptor beta chains below all came from one sample that was sequenced in a study of blood T cell repertoires in COVID-19. Clones were sequenced by immunoSEQ multiplex PCR, and TCRdb holds only the in-frame ones, with some missing. The data contain over 70,000 clones, about 90% of them singletons. What was sequenced was peripheral blood. The receptor set was obtained from an elderly woman with active or convalescent COVID-19.

This chain links TRBV7-2 with TRBJ1-1; 8 bases match TRBD1. J lost 3 bases, V lost 2 bases, and 2 bases had no gene match. CDR1 is SGHTA, CDR2 FQGNSA, per germline. There are 14 residues in the CDR3. The DNA of the CDR3 is TGTGCCAGCAGCTTATACAGGGGGGACACTGAAGCTTTCTTT. Translation: CASSLYRGDTEAFF. Full variable domain (missing parts from reference TRBV7-2 and TRBJ1-1): GAGVSQSPSNKVTEKGKDVELRCDPISGHTALYWYRQSLGQGLEFLIYFQGNSAPDKSGLPSDRFSAERTGGSVSTLTIQRTQQEDSAVYLCASSLYRGDTEAFFGQGTRLTVV.

V is TRBV6-2 or TRBV6-3 and J is TRBJ2-1; no clear D gene. Germline V gene sequence: CDR1 MNHEY, CDR2 SVGEGT. CDR3 length: 14 residues. The V and J ends lost 2 bases and 5 bases respectively, with 10 bases between them. The CDR3, as DNA: TGTGCCAGCAGTTACCTGATAACGGACAATGAGCAGTTCTTC. Translating gives CASSYLITDNEQFF.

The chain combines TRBV27 with TRBJ1-2; 9 bases fit TRBD1. Germline-derived CDR1 and CDR2 are MNHEY and SMNVEV (reference sequence). The CDR3 is 17 residues long. V lost 4 bases, J lost 4 bases, and 13 bases stayed unmatched. The CDR3 is CASSSVIFGTGLYGYTF. The CDR3 DNA follows: TGTGCCAGCAGTTCCGTAATATTTGGGACAGGGCTCTATGGCTACACCTTC.

The rearrangement links TRBV5-8 to TRBJ1-2; no definite D call. The CDR3 is made up of 14 amino acids. The germline V and J ends were trimmed by 0 bases and 4 bases, with 10 bases remaining between them. Looked up from germline, CDR1 is SGHTS and CDR2 is YDEGEE. CDR3 in amino acids: CASSLGGGTYGYTF. The CDR3 nucleotides read TGTGCCAGCAGCTTGGGTGGCGGAACCTATGGCTACACCTTC. Full variable domain (rest looked up from reference TRBV5-8 and TRBJ1-2): EAGVTQSPTHLIKTRGQQATLRCSPISGHTSVYWYQQALGLGLQFLLWYDEGEERNRGNFPPRFSGRQFPNYSSELNVNALELEDSALYLCASSLGGGTYGYTFGSGTRLTVV.

V is TRBV7-2 and J is TRBJ1-1; no reliable D call. Germline V gene lookup returns CDR1 SGHTA and CDR2 FQGNSA. The CDR3 consists of 14 residues. Trimming left V 1 base short and J 5 bases short, with 11 bases between. The CDR3 here is CASSLGRTGTEAFF. In nucleotides, the CDR3 is TGTGCCAGCAGCTTAGGAAGGACTGGAACTGAAGCTTTCTTT.

The chain carries TRBV7-2 and TRBJ1-3; tentatively, D is TRBD1 (5 bases). The V and J ends lost 5 bases and 0 bases respectively, with 14 bases between them. The CDR3 is 16 amino acids. The V gene's germline CDR1 is SGHTA and CDR2 FQGNSA. The CDR3 loop reads CASSPREKGSGNTIYF. In DNA form, the CDR3 reads TGTGCCAGCAGCCCCAGGGAAAAAGGCTCTGGAAACACCATATATTTT.

V is TRBV19 and J is TRBJ2-1; TRBD2 might be the D (7 bases). The CDR3 contains 17 residues. Germline V gene lookup returns CDR1 LNHDA and CDR2 SQIVND (reference sequence). V lost 6 bases, J lost 9 bases, and 27 bases lay in between. Written as DNA, the CDR3 is TGTGCCAGTAGCATGCTCTTCGCGGGGGCGCGGAGGAGTGAGCAGTTCTTC. As protein: CASSMLFAGARRSEQFF.

The chain employs TRBV5-1 and TRBJ2-7, with 11 bases identical to TRBD2. The CDR3 is 14 amino acids. Germline CDR1 and CDR2: SGHRS and YFSETQ. J lost 12 bases, V lost 2 bases, and 10 bases had no gene match. CDR3: CASSLDGTSGERYF. CDR3 coding DNA: TGCGCCAGCAGCTTAGACGGGACTAGCGGCGAGAGGTACTTC. The full variable domain, in which reference TRBV5-1 and TRBJ2-7 provide the parts outside the CDR3, is KAGVTQTPRYLIKTRGQQVTLSCSPISGHRSVSWYQQTPGQGLQFLFEYFSETQRNKGNFPGRFSGRQFSNSRSEMNVSTLELGDSALYLCASSLDGTSGERYFGPGTRLTVT.

V gene TRBV28 combines with J gene TRBJ2-1; D gene unclear. V was cut by 5 bases and J by 4 bases, with 18 bases left in between. Per germline, CDR1 MDHEN and CDR2 SYDVKM. The CDR3 runs 16 residues. The CDR3 sequence is CASSHRSNSGYNEQFF. DNA for the CDR3: TGTGCCAGCAGTCATAGGTCTAACAGTGGTTACAATGAGCAGTTCTTC.

The chain combines TRBV5-1 with TRBJ2-1; 8 nucleotides line up with TRBD2. The V and J ends lost 6 bases and 6 bases, in that order; junction bases with no gene match: 14. Per germline, CDR1 SGHRS and CDR2 YFSETQ. The CDR3 runs to 16 residues. As DNA, the CDR3 is TGCGCCAGCACCTCGGCGGGCCAGGCGGGGGGCAATGAGCAGTTCTTC. Its translation: CASTSAGQAGGNEQFF.

Ten or more counts support this clone. This chain joins TRBV6-5 and TRBJ1-6; a weak D match, TRBD1 (6 bases). The CDR3 covers 14 residues. Trimming took off 6 bases at V and 8 bases at J, with 14 bases between the two ends. The germline V gene encodes CDR1 MNHEY and CDR2 SVGAGI. The CDR3 DNA sequence: TGTGCCAGCAGGCTCGAGACAGGCCATTCACCCCTCCACTTT. Amino acid sequence: CASRLETGHSPLHF.

The table lists this clone with a count of one. The chain has TRBV5-8 and TRBJ2-7; weak D call: TRBD1 (6 bases). The CDR3 loop spans 15 amino acids. The V and J ends lost 0 bases and 3 bases respectively, with 13 bases between them. CDR1 is SGHTS and CDR2 is YDEGEE in the germline V gene. This CDR3 reads CASSLAPGVIYEQYF. CDR3 bases: TGTGCCAGCAGCTTGGCCCCAGGGGTTATCTACGAGCAGTACTTC.

J is TRBJ1-6 and V is TRBV28; 7 positions agree with TRBD1. CDR1 and CDR2 (germline): MDHEN, SYDVKM. V shed 6 bases, J shed 9 bases, and the junction held 8 bases outside the gene matches. This CDR3 spans 14 amino acids. Written as DNA, the CDR3 is TGTGCCAGCAGCTCCGGGACAGTCGGTTCACCCCTCCACTTT. Translation gives CASSSGTVGSPLHF.

The CDR3 coding sequence is TGTGCCAGCAGTTACGTCCGGCAGGTCAGCTCCTACGAGCAGTACTTC. Translating it yields CASSYVRQVSSYEQYF. This chain links TRBV6-2 or TRBV6-3 with TRBJ2-7; D unclear. The CDR3 contains 16 residues. The germline gives CDR1 MNHEY, CDR2 SVGEGT. Trimming shortened V by 2 bases and J by 0 bases, and 14 bases separated the two germline ends.

V usage is TRBV11-1 and J usage is TRBJ2-1, with 13 positions matching TRBD2. The germline V gene has CDR1 SGHAT and CDR2 FQDESV (reference sequence). This CDR3 has 15 amino acids. After removal of 4 bases from V and 8 bases from J, the junction contained 5 bases not matched to a gene. The CDR3 DNA sequence: TGTGCCAGCAGCTCTGAACTAGCGGGAGGGGATGAGCAGTTCTTC. Residues: CASSSELAGGDEQFF.

This sequence joins TRBV5-1 and TRBJ2-7; 9 positions match TRBD2. The germline CDR1 and CDR2 sequences are SGHRS and YFSETQ. The CDR3 runs 14 residues. V was clipped by 4 bases and J by 0 bases; unmatched bases: 2. CDR3 bases: TGCGCCAGCAGCATGACTAGCGGCTCCTACGAGCAGTACTTC. Amino acid sequence: CASSMTSGSYEQYF.

The chain couples TRBV4-3 to TRBJ2-3; 8 bases agree with TRBD2. Germline V CDR1 and CDR2: LGHNA, YSLEER. With 0 bases clipped from V and 2 bases from J, the junction kept 7 bases outside the gene matches. This CDR3 comprises 17 residues. The CDR3 nucleotides read TGCGCCAGCAGCCAAGAAATCGGCGGGAGGATCACAGATACGCAGTATTTT. Its translation is CASSQEIGGRITDTQYF.

V is TRBV27 and J is TRBJ1-5; 10 bases are a match to TRBD1. Trimming at V came to 2 bases and at J to 6 bases, leaving 10 bases not matched to a gene. Germline V gene data show CDR1 as MNHEY and CDR2 as SMNVEV (reference sequence). The CDR3 length is 17 residues. For the CDR3, the DNA is TGTGCCAGCAGTTTAACCTCACCGGGACAGGGGTCTCAGCCCCAGCATTTT. Amino acid sequence: CASSLTSPGQGSQPQHF.

The chain carries TRBV2 and TRBJ1-1; perhaps TRBD1 as D (5 bases). V lost 0 bases, J lost 4 bases, and 12 bases lay in between. This CDR3 spans 15 amino acids. Germline loops: CDR1 SNHLY, CDR2 FYNNEI. The CDR3 DNA sequence: TGTGCCAGCAGTGAAGCGGGGCGGTGGGCCACTGAAGCTTTCTTT. Its translation: CASSEAGRWATEAFF.

The chain is built from TRBV7-2 and TRBJ2-7; the match to TRBD1 covers 8 bases. Germline assignment: CDR1 SGHTA and CDR2 FQGNSA. This CDR3 has 15 residues. Trimming at V came to 6 bases and at J to 2 bases, leaving 9 bases not matched to a gene. The CDR3 DNA reads as TGTGCCAGCAGTCTCCCGGACAGGGCCGCCTACGAGCAGTACTTC. As protein: CASSLPDRAAYEQYF. Variable domain in full (rest from reference TRBV7-2 and TRBJ2-7): GAGVSQSPSNKVTEKGKDVELRCDPISGHTALYWYRQSLGQGLEFLIYFQGNSAPDKSGLPSDRFSAERTGGSVSTLTIQRTQQEDSAVYLCASSLPDRAAYEQYFGPGTRLTVT.

There are a few counts of this clone. This sequence joins TRBV9 and TRBJ1-2; D gene uncertain. The germline V gene has CDR1 SGDLS and CDR2 YYNGEE. This CDR3 comprises 15 residues. The V end lost 0 bases, the J end lost 5 bases, and 14 bases lay between the germline ends. The CDR3 spells CASSVGAGLGYGYTF. The CDR3 DNA is TGTGCCAGCAGCGTAGGTGCCGGGTTAGGTTATGGCTACACCTTC.

CDR3 region: CASSNTGRQETQYF. Written as DNA, the CDR3 is TGTGCCAGTAGTAATACAGGGCGACAAGAGACCCAGTACTTC. J is TRBJ2-5 and V is TRBV19; possibly TRBD1 for D (6 bases). V was trimmed by 4 bases and J by 2 bases, leaving 11 bases between them. The CDR3 has 14 residues. The germline V gene has CDR1 LNHDA and CDR2 SQIVND (reference sequence). Drawing the rest from reference TRBV19 and TRBJ2-5, the complete variable domain is DGGITQSPKYLFRKEGQNVTLSCEQNLNHDAMYWYRQDPGQGLRLIYYSQIVNDFQKGDIAEGYSVSREKKESFPLTVTSAQKNPTAFYLCASSNTGRQETQYFGPGTRLLVL.

The chain recombines TRBV5-6 with TRBJ2-7; TRBD2 matches at 7 bases. Germline V gene data show CDR1 as SGHDT and CDR2 as YYEEEE. This CDR3 spans 15 amino acids. Trimming cost V 1 base and J 5 bases; bases outside gene matches: 9. The CDR3 coding sequence is TGTGCCAGCAGCTTGCGGGTAGCGGGCAGGGACGAGCAGTACTTC. It specifies CASSLRVAGRDEQYF.